This TCR beta chain was recorded in a study of monozygotic twins with inflammatory bowel disease (dated by TCRdb to the late 2010s). Background on the whole study: A total of roughly 28 monozygotic twin pairs were included in the full study, comprising nine German pairs (four IBD-concordant, five IBD-discordant) and 19 IBD-discordant Danish pairs. Within discordant pairs, disease-associated traits were sought mainly by comparing IBD patients with their genetically identical healthy co-twins. Each individual had, on average, about 151 000 unique TCRalpha sequences and 181 000 unique TCRbeta sequences available for analysis.

As regards this clonotype: Its antigen specificity is not known.

From each donor, a roughly 2.5 ml peripheral blood sample was collected into PAXgene tubes and stored at -80 degrees C. Without T cell sorting, total RNA was isolated from whole blood using the PAXgene blood miRNA kit on an automated QIAcube. Peripheral blood from monozygotic twin pairs concordant or discordant for inflammatory bowel disease was subjected to deep TCRalpha and TCRbeta repertoire profiling with unique molecular barcoding. For every twin pair, smoking habits were documented, and each individual was categorised as a current, former or never smoker. The study at large found these results: TCRbeta repertoire diversity, by inverse Simpson index, was decreased in IBD patients compared with their healthy co-twins. Distinction between different T cell subtypes could not be achieved in the analysis. No single strong signal or clonotype linked to IBD turned up in the results, so the idea that one exists was not supported. No difference in repertoire similarity was observed between concordant and discordant twins, possibly owing to limited statistical power. Differing immunosuppressive treatments among patients may have added background noise and inter-individual variability to the repertoires. Fewer clonotypes were shared with other individuals by IBD patients than by healthy twins, most markedly in patients showing signs of disease activity.

Library construction relied on 5' RACE. The input for every TCR library was roughly 3,300 ng of total RNA. For each sample, cDNA synthesis was carried out in eight separate reactions using SMARTScribe reverse transcriptase. During cDNA synthesis, template switching introduced unique molecular identifiers that contained a 6-nucleotide sample barcode. Amplification of TCRalpha and TCRbeta cDNA involved two nested PCRs of 16 and 9 cycles, and each PCR was followed by bead purification. Before amplification, cDNA was treated with uracil DNA-glycosylase and purified using the QIAquick PCR purification kit. In the second PCR, Illumina TruSeq-compatible adapters and sample-specific barcodes were added. TapeStation and Qubit were used to check library quality and concentration, and about 5.2 ng of each library went into the pool. Sequencing of the pooled libraries was done on an Illumina HiSeq2500 single-index Rapid Run using custom sequencing primers and 2 x 100 bp reads. From the authors' description of their analysis: UMI-based consensus assembly with MiGEC version 1.2.6 was used to correct PCR and sequencing errors. V(D)J alignment, clonotype assembly and CDR3 extraction were performed with MiXCR version 2.1.1. Normalisation of gene usage, clonotype sharing and MAIT/NKT TCR abundance was achieved by analysing the top 1000, 10 000 and 20 000 clonotypes per sample. After downsampling to 27 000 UMIs, diversity was calculated as the inverse Simpson index using the vegan R package. Paired Mann-Whitney U tests were applied to discordant twin pairs, and Benjamini-Hochberg correction was used for multiple testing. One entry per CDR3 protein sequence results from the TCRdb reprocessing of the reads, with DNA left out. None of the V and J calls come from the authors' own analysis; TCRdb made them. This sample's table carries 400,000 to 500,000 distinct CDR3 sequences. In total, the top ten clones hold about 2.3% of the sample.

Sequences were obtained from blood. The TCR sequence derives from a human donor with ulcerative colitis or Crohn's disease, or a healthy co-twin of an affected twin (not recorded which).

The CDR3 reads as follows: CASSPTGMNTEAFF. The chain joins TRBV3-1 to TRBJ1-1; TCRdb outputs TRBD1, but without DNA this stays unchecked. The germline V gene (reference sequence) sets CDR1 to LGHDT and CDR2 to YNNKEL. The CDR3 holds 14 amino acids from the cysteine to the phenylalanine. There is no recorded DNA.